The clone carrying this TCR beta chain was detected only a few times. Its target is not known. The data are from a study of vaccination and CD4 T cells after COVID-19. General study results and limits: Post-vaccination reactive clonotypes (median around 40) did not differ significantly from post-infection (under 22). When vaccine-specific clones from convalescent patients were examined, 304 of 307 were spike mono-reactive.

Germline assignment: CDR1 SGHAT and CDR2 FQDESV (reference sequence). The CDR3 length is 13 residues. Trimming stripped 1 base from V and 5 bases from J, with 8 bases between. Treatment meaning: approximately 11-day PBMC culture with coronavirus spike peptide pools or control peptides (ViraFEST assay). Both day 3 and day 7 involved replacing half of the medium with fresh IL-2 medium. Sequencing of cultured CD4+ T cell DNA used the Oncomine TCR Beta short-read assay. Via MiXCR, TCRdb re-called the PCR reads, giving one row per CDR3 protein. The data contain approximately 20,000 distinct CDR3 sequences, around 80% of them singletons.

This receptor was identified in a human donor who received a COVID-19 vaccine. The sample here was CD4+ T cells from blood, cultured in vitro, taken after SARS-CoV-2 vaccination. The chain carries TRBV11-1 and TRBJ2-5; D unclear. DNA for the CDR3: TGTGCCAGCAGCTTAGTCCCCCGGGAGACCCAGTACTTC. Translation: CASSLVPRETQYF.